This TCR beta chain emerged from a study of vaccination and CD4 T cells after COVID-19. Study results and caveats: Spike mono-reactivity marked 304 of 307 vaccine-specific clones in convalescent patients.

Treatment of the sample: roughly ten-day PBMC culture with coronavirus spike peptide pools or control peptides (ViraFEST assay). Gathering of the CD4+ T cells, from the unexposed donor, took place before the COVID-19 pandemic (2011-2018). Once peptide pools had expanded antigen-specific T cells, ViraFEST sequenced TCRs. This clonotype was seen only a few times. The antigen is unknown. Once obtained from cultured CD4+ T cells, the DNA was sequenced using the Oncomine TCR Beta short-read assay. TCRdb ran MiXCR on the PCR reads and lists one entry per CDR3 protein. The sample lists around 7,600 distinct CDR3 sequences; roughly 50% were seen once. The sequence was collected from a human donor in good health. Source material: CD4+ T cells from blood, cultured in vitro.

CDR3: CSARDLGRAGVGGNTEAFF. The CDR3 nucleotides read TGCAGTGCTAGAGATCTCGGCAGGGCTGGAGTAGGGGGAAACACTGAAGCTTTCTTT. The chain recombines TRBV20-1 with TRBJ1-1, with D possibly being TRBD1 (6 bases). This CDR3 is 19 amino acids long. Germline assignment: CDR1 DFQATT and CDR2 SNEGSKA (reference sequence). Trimming removed 0 bases at V and 2 bases at J, with 25 bases between.